These 15 T cell receptor beta chains share one sample of origin, sequenced in a study of blood T cell repertoires in COVID-19 (dated by TCRdb to the early 2020s). The method behind the library was the immunoSEQ multiplex PCR assay. The table comes from immuneACCESS by way of TCRdb, which keeps in-frame sequences with V and J called. Part of the clones is missing from these tables; in studies checked, under half for an unresolved V gene and the rest for unknown reasons. The sample data list 150,000 or so clones, and around four fifths of these were observed just once. The top ten hold about 4.6% of the sample. The specimen sequenced was PBMCs or T cells enriched from blood (not recorded which). These receptors came from a woman between 45 and 65 years old who had recovered from COVID-19.

This sequence joins TRBV5-1 and TRBJ1-4; D not resolved. V lost 2 bases and J 4 bases, leaving 6 bases between the germline ends. The CDR3 loop spans 13 amino acids. Germline V gives CDR1 SGHRS, CDR2 YFSETQ. Written as DNA, the CDR3 is TGCGCCAGCAGCTTCGGTGATAATGAAAAACTGTTTTTT. It specifies CASSFGDNEKLFF. Full variable domain (missing parts from reference TRBV5-1 and TRBJ1-4): KAGVTQTPRYLIKTRGQQVTLSCSPISGHRSVSWYQQTPGQGLQFLFEYFSETQRNKGNFPGRFSGRQFSNSRSEMNVSTLELGDSALYLCASSFGDNEKLFFGSGTQLSVL.

The V call is TRBV7-9, the J call TRBJ2-3; 12 nucleotides match TRBD2. Germline CDR1 is SEHNR and CDR2 is FQNEAQ (reference sequence). The CDR3 contains 14 residues. V was clipped by 6 bases and J by 4 bases; unmatched bases: 2. The CDR3 sequence is CASRLAGGADTQYF. CDR3 DNA sequence: TGTGCCAGCAGGCTAGCGGGGGGGGCAGATACGCAGTATTTT.

The rearrangement links TRBV30 to TRBJ1-1; a weak D match, TRBD1 (5 bases). Germline values: CDR1 GTSNPN, CDR2 SVGIG (reference sequence). V lost 0 bases to trimming and J lost 11 bases, with 10 bases between them. This CDR3 region has 11 residues. The CDR3: CAWSVSRAAFF. The CDR3, as DNA: TGTGCCTGGAGTGTTAGCAGGGCGGCTTTCTTT.

V usage is TRBV2 and J usage is TRBJ1-2; D remains ambiguous. CDR1 and CDR2 (germline): SNHLY, FYNNEI. The CDR3 loop spans 14 amino acids. Trimming shortened V by 6 bases and J by 4 bases, and 15 bases separated the two germline ends. The CDR3: CASRTSGDGYGYTF. Here the CDR3 DNA reads TGTGCCAGCAGAACCTCAGGCGATGGCTATGGCTACACCTTC.

This clone was found many times. Within the sample, other DNA sequences also encode this same CDR3. V and J are TRBV3-1 (or the pseudogene TRBV3-2) and TRBJ1-2; possible D gene TRBD1, 5 bases. The ends were cut back, 0 bases at V and 4 bases at J, with 9 bases in the middle. Germline CDR1 reads LGHDT; CDR2 reads YNNKEL (reference sequence). This CDR3 has 14 amino acids. The DNA of the CDR3 is TGTGCCAGCAGCCAAGATTGGGGCCCCTATGGCTACACCTTC. Translated: CASSQDWGPYGYTF.

This chain links TRBV27 with TRBJ2-7, with 11 bases lining up with TRBD1. The CDR3 loop spans 15 amino acids. Per the germline V gene, CDR1 is MNHEY and CDR2 is SMNVEV (reference sequence). The V and J ends lost 10 bases and 7 bases, in that order; junction bases with no gene match: 15. The DNA of the CDR3 is TGTGCCAACACCCCGGGGGGACAGGGGGTGCGGGAGCAGTACGTC. Its translation: CANTPGGQGVREQYV.

This chain joins TRBV24-1 and TRBJ2-7; 9 bases are a match to TRBD2. Germline V gives CDR1 KGHDR, CDR2 SFDVKD. V lost 9 bases, J lost 7 bases, and 6 bases stayed unmatched. The CDR3 covers 12 residues. CDR3 protein: CATGRREGEQYV. CDR3 DNA: TGTGCCACCGGTAGGCGGGAGGGAGAGCAGTACGTC.

V and J are TRBV4-1 and TRBJ2-1, with D possibly TRBD2 on 7 matching bases. Germline lookup yields CDR1 MGHRA and CDR2 YSYEKL. This CDR3 is 16 amino acids long. The ends were cut back, 4 bases at V and 8 bases at J, with 21 bases in the middle. The CDR3 here is CASSLQGRGKLDEQFF. The CDR3 DNA reads TGCGCCAGCAGCCTCCAGGGGAGGGGCAAACTCGATGAGCAGTTCTTC.

This clone appeared a single time. V usage is TRBV27 and J usage is TRBJ2-1; 7 bases fit TRBD1. The CDR3 runs to 14 residues. V lost 4 bases to trimming and J lost 9 bases; unmatched junction nucleotides: 9. Germline CDR1 MNHEY, CDR2 SMNVEV (reference sequence). CDR3 sequence: CASSSQPGQVEQFF. CDR3 coding DNA: TGTGCCAGCAGTTCCCAGCCCGGACAGGTTGAGCAGTTCTTC.

This sequence joins TRBV19 and TRBJ1-5; the match to TRBD1 covers 7 bases. The CDR3 extends over 17 amino acids. The V gene's germline CDR1 is LNHDA and CDR2 SQIVND (reference sequence). Trimming at V came to 3 bases and at J to 1 base, leaving 9 bases not matched to a gene. The CDR3 is CASSIFLDRASNQPQHF. As DNA, the CDR3 is TGTGCCAGTAGTATCTTCCTCGACAGGGCGAGCAATCAGCCCCAGCATTTT.

For the CDR3, the DNA is TGTGCCACGAAACAGGGGGCAGTAGGGTATGGCTACACCTTC. Its translation: CATKQGAVGYGYTF. The rearrangement uses TRBV19 and TRBJ1-2; 9 nucleotides match TRBD1. The germline V gene encodes CDR1 LNHDA and CDR2 SQIVND (reference sequence). The CDR3 length is 14 residues. The ends lost 10 bases at V and 5 bases at J; junction bases unmatched: 11.

The chain uses TRBV29-1 and TRBJ1-1, with D maybe TRBD1 (6 bases). This CDR3 has 13 amino acids. The germline gives CDR1 SQVTM, CDR2 ANQGSEA. Trimming removed 7 bases at V and 0 bases at J, with 12 bases between. The CDR3 sequence is CSATTGLNTEAFF. Here the CDR3 DNA reads TGCAGCGCTACGACAGGCCTGAACACTGAAGCTTTCTTT.

The genes are TRBV7-2 and TRBJ1-4, with TRBD1 matching 7 bases. CDR1 SGHTA and CDR2 FQGNSA come from the germline V gene. V was pared by 5 bases and J by 7 bases, with 7 bases of the junction left unmatched. CDR3 length: 14 amino acids. CDR3 sequence: CASSQGQMGEKLFF. CDR3 coding DNA: TGTGCCAGCAGCCAGGGACAGATGGGTGAAAAACTGTTTTTT. Full variable domain (outside the CDR3, taken from reference TRBV7-2 and TRBJ1-4): GAGVSQSPSNKVTEKGKDVELRCDPISGHTALYWYRQSLGQGLEFLIYFQGNSAPDKSGLPSDRFSAERTGGSVSTLTIQRTQQEDSAVYLCASSQGQMGEKLFFGSGTQLSVL.

This clone has just one count. J is TRBJ1-2 and V is TRBV5-5, with D unclear. The V gene lost 4 bases and the J gene lost 3 bases, with 10 bases spanning the gap. The CDR3 is 13 amino acids. The V gene's germline CDR1 is SGHKS and CDR2 YYEKEE (reference sequence). The CDR3 reads CASSPPGDYGYTF. In nucleotides, the CDR3 is TGTGCCAGCAGCCCCCCCGGGGACTATGGCTACACCTTC. The full variable domain, completed using reference TRBV5-5 and TRBJ1-2, is DAGVTQSPTHLIKTRGQQVTLRCSPISGHKSVSWYQQVLGQGPQFIFQYYEKEERGRGNFPDRFSARQFPNYSSELNVNALLLGDSALYLCASSPPGDYGYTFGSGTRLTVV.

The genes are TRBV7-8 and TRBJ2-1, with 10 positions matching TRBD1. Germline lookup yields CDR1 SGHVS and CDR2 FQNEAQ. V lost 3 bases to trimming and J lost 6 bases; unmatched junction nucleotides: 14. This CDR3 has 18 residues. For the CDR3, the DNA is TGTGCCAGCAGCTTTTGGGGTCGGGGGACAGGGGTGGTCAATGAGCAGTTCTTC. This sequence encodes CASSFWGRGTGVVNEQFF.